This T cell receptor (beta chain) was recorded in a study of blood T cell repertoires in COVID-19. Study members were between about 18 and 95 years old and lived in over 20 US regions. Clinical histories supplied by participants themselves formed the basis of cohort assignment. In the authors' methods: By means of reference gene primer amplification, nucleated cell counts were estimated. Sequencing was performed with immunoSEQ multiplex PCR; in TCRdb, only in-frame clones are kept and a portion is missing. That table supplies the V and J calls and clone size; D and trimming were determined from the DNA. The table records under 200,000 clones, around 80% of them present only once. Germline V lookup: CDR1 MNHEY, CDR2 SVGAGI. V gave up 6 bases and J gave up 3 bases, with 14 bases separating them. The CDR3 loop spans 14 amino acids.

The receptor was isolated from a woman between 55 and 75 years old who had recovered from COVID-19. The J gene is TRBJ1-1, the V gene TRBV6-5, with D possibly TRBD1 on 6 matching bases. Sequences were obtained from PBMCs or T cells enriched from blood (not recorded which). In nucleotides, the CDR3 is TGTGCCAGCAGCCTTACGGACAGAGACACTGAAGCTTTCTTT. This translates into CASSLTDRDTEAFF.